This paragraph reports one TCR beta chain. As originally analysed: Nucleated cell number was recorded as an estimate derived from reference gene primer amplification. Sequenced by immunoSEQ multiplex PCR; TCRdb stores in-frame clones only, minus some. That table supplies the V and J calls and clone size; D and trimming were determined from the DNA. Counted here are about 140,000 clones, 84% occurring once; the ten biggest clones make up approximately 9%. The record originates from a study of blood T cell repertoires in COVID-19. Looking at the study overall: Samples representing acute and convalescent COVID-19 were sourced from the United States, Italy and Spain. T cells, B-cell-depleted T cells, or PBMCs provided the cDNA or gDNA that served as material.

The material sequenced was peripheral blood. This clonotype originated in a woman of 80 years or more in a cohort sampled during active or convalescent COVID-19.

The CDR3 loop reads CASTYQTGGFYGYTF. The CDR3 DNA sequence: TGTGCCAGCACATACCAGACAGGGGGCTTCTATGGCTACACCTTC. This rearrangement joins TRBV6-5 to TRBJ1-2; TRBD1 aligns across 10 bases. Per germline, CDR1 MNHEY and CDR2 SVGAGI. V lost 7 bases to trimming and J lost 4 bases; unmatched junction nucleotides: 9. The length of the CDR3 is 15 residues.